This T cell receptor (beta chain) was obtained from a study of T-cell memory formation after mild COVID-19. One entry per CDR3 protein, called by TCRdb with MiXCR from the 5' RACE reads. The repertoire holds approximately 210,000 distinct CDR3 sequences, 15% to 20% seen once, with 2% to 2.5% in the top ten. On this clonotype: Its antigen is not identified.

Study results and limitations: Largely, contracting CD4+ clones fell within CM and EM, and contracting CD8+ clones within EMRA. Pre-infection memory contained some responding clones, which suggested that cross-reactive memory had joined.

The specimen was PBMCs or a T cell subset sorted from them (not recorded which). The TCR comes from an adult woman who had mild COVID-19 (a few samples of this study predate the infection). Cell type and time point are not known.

This CDR3 is CASRDRGYTDTQYF. The CDR3 bases are TGTGCCAGCAGGGACAGGGGATACACAGATACGCAGTATTTT. The V and J genes are TRBV27 and TRBJ2-3; 9 bases line up with TRBD1. CDR1 is MNHEY, CDR2 SMNVEV, per germline (reference sequence). Losses at the gene ends were 6 bases for V and 2 bases for J; bases not matched to a gene: 3. This CDR3 contains 14 residues.